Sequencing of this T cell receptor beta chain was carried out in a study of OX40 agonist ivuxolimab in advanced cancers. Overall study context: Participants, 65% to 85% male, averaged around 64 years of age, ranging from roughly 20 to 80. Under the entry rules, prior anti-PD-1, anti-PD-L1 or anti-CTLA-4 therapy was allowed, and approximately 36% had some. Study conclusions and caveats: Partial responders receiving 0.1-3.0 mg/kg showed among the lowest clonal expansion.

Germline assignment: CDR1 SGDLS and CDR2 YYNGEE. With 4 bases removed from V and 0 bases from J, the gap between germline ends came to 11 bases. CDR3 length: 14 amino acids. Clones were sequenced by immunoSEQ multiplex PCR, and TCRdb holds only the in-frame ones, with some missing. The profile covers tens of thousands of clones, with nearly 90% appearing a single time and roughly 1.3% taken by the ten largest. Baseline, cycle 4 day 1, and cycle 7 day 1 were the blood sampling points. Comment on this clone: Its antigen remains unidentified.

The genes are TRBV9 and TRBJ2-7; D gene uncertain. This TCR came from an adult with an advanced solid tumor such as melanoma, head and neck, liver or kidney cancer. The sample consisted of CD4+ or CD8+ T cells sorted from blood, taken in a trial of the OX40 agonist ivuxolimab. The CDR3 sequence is CASSPKKSSYEQYF. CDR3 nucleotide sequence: TGTGCCAGCAGCCCAAAAAAATCCTCCTACGAGCAGTACTTC.